This TCR beta chain was identified during a study of identical twins. A single record per CDR3 protein comes from TCRdb applying MiXCR to the 5' RACE reads. The repertoire holds 200,000 to 250,000 distinct CDR3 sequences, with around 8.1% as singletons. Germline V gives CDR1 SGHTA, CDR2 FQGNSA. V lost 1 base, J lost 6 bases, and 7 bases stayed unmatched. There are 16 residues in the CDR3. The same sample was also studied in work on yellow fever vaccine responses in identical twins.

Input material: memory (CD45RO+) T cells sorted from blood. The sequence came from a young woman in good health. J is TRBJ2-1 and V is TRBV7-2; TRBD2 matches at 9 bases. CDR3 protein: CASSLEQRGALNEQFF. The DNA of the CDR3 is TGTGCCAGCAGCTTAGAACAGCGGGGGGCCCTCAATGAGCAGTTCTTC.